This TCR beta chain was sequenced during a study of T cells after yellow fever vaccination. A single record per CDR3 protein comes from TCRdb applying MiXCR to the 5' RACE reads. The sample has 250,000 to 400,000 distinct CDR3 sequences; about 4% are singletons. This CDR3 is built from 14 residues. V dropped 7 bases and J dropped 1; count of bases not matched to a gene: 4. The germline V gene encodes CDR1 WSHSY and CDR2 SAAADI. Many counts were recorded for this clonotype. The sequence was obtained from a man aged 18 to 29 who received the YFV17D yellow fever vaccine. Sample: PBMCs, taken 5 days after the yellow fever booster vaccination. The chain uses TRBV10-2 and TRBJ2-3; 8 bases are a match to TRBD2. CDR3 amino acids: CASIPGGGTDTQYF. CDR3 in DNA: TGCGCCAGCATCCCGGGGGGGGGCACAGATACGCAGTATTTT.